This is a list of T cell receptor beta chains from one sample in a study of blood T cell repertoires in COVID-19. Assay used: immunoSEQ multiplex PCR; TCRdb lists only in-frame clones, some missing. This sample has around 300,000 clones, with approximately 86% found just once. The sample consisted of peripheral blood. These receptors all come from a man between 18 and 29 years old with active or convalescent COVID-19. Each CDR3 is given with its conserved first and last residue. A D gene is named only where the DNA matches it firmly. Part of the rows lack a size; the others show once, few, many or a class for expanded clones.

>TRBV7-2|TRBD2|.|TRBJ2-1
CASSSGGGSYNEQFF
TGTGCCAGCAGCTCCGGGGGGGGGTCCTACAATGAGCAGTTCTTC
>TRBV28|.|.|TRBJ1-6
CASSLRPANSPLHF
TGTGCCAGCAGTCTTCGTCCCGCGAATTCACCCCTCCACTTT
>TRBV7-8|TRBD2|.|TRBJ2-3
CASSLALTSGGASTDTQYF
TGTGCCAGCAGCTTAGCGCTTACTAGCGGGGGGGCCAGCACAGATACGCAGTATTTT
>TRBV14|.|.|TRBJ1-4
CASSLIRGSGEKLFF
TGTGCCAGCAGCCTCATCCGGGGGTCGGGGGAAAAACTGTTTTTT
>TRBV9|TRBD1|.|TRBJ1-5
CASSAGDSQPQHF
TGTGCCAGCAGCGCCGGGGACAGCCAGCCCCAGCATTTT
>TRBV5-1|TRBD2|.|TRBJ2-2
CASSNQAGVNTGELFF
TGCGCCAGCAGCAATCAAGCGGGAGTAAACACCGGGGAGCTGTTTTTT
>TRBV6-5|.|.|TRBJ2-1
CASTRGTGSYNEQFF
TGTGCCAGCACCCGGGGGACTGGATCCTACAATGAGCAGTTCTTC
>TRBV28|.|.|TRBJ2-6
CASSLRLIGSGANVLTF
TGTGCCAGCAGTTTGCGGTTGATTGGCTCTGGGGCCAACGTCCTGACTTTC
>TRBV11-3|TRBD2|.|TRBJ2-1
CASQTSGRAGEQFF
TGTGCCAGTCAGACTAGCGGGAGGGCCGGTGAGCAGTTCTTC
>TRBV27|TRBD1|.|TRBJ2-7
CASRSWDRGYEQYF
TGTGCCAGCAGATCGTGGGACAGGGGCTACGAGCAGTACTTC
>TRBV27|.|few|TRBJ1-4
CASSPLEANEKLFF
TGTGCCAGCAGTCCCTTGGAGGCTAATGAAAAACTGTTTTTT
>TRBV27|TRBD1|once|TRBJ1-2
CASSLSWTGGIYGYTF
TGTGCCAGCAGTTTATCGTGGACAGGGGGCATCTATGGCTACACCTTC
>TRBV4-1|TRBD2|few|TRBJ2-1
CASSARTRRDEQFF
TGCGCCAGCAGCGCCAGGACTAGGCGCGATGAGCAGTTCTTC
>TRBV28|TRBD2|once|TRBJ2-5
CASRLLGGAVGRETQYF
TGTGCCAGCAGACTCCTCGGGGGGGCAGTAGGGAGAGAGACCCAGTACTTC
>TRBV5-1|TRBD1|.|TRBJ1-2
CASSPGQGNGYTF
TGCGCCAGCAGCCCGGGACAGGGAAATGGCTACACCTTC
>TRBV4-1|TRBD1|once|TRBJ1-2
CASSQDLDRARGYTF
TGCGCCAGCAGCCAAGATTTGGACAGGGCGAGAGGCTACACCTTC
>TRBV3-1/TRBV3-2|TRBD1|.|TRBJ2-7
CASSSRDRVSPEQYF
TGTGCCAGCAGCTCACGGGACAGGGTCTCTCCGGAGCAGTACTTC
>TRBV28|.|.|TRBJ1-3
CASSYYGNTIYF
TGTGCCAGCAGTTATTATGGAAACACCATATATTTT
>TRBV6-2/TRBV6-3|.|.|TRBJ2-3
CASSYTGLDTDTQYF
TGTGCCAGCAGTTACACGGGACTGGACACAGATACGCAGTATTTT
>TRBV4-2|.|once|TRBJ1-6
CASTTGYSSPLHF
TGTGCCAGCACCACAGGGTACAGTTCACCCCTCCACTTT
>TRBV7-8|TRBD1|.|TRBJ1-6
CASSLRDRGQGNSPLHF
TGTGCCAGCAGCTTAAGGGACAGGGGGCAGGGGAATTCACCCCTCCACTTT
>TRBV18|.|once|TRBJ2-1
CASSPPVGAYPSNEQFF
TGTGCCAGCTCACCACCAGTAGGAGCGTACCCGTCCAATGAGCAGTTCTTC
>TRBV27|.|.|TRBJ2-7
CASSNRAPREQYF
TGTGCCAGCAGTAACAGGGCTCCCAGAGAGCAGTACTTC
>TRBV3-1/TRBV3-2|TRBD2|.|TRBJ2-5
CASTGGLRETQYF
TGTGCCAGCACGGGGGGGTTGCGGGAGACCCAGTACTTC
>TRBV28|.|.|TRBJ2-1
CASSLESGEQFF
TGTGCCAGCAGTTTAGAGTCGGGTGAGCAGTTCTTC
>TRBV9|.|once|TRBJ2-2
CASSLTQGTGELFF
TGTGCCAGCAGCCTTACTCAGGGGACCGGGGAGCTGTTTTTT
>TRBV5-1|TRBD2|.|TRBJ2-7
CASSPGAGLVYEQYF
TGCGCCAGCAGCCCTGGTGCCGGACTAGTGTACGAGCAGTACTTC
>TRBV6-6|.|.|TRBJ1-2
CASSYQDNGYTF
TGTGCCAGCAGTTACCAGGACAATGGCTACACCTTC
>TRBV9|TRBD1|.|TRBJ1-2
CASSERDRGYSNYGYTF
TGTGCCAGCAGCGAAAGGGACAGGGGGTATAGTAACTATGGCTACACCTTC
>TRBV28|.|.|TRBJ1-1
CASDAGAWGTEAFF
TGTGCCAGCGACGCGGGAGCTTGGGGCACTGAAGCTTTCTTT
>TRBV27|TRBD1|.|TRBJ1-6
CASSLFRGQGSYNSPLHF
TGTGCCAGCAGTTTATTCAGGGGGCAGGGGTCCTATAATTCACCCCTCCACTTT
>TRBV5-1|.|.|TRBJ2-7
CASSSGHSYEQYF
TGCGCCAGCAGCTCGGGACACTCCTACGAGCAGTACTTC
>TRBV5-1|TRBD2|.|TRBJ2-2
CASSPTSGGLGTGELFF
TGCGCCAGCAGCCCGACTAGCGGGGGGCTCGGCACCGGGGAGCTGTTTTTT
>TRBV28|.|few|TRBJ1-5
CASSRGGQPQRNQPQHF
TGTGCCAGCAGTAGGGGTGGGCAGCCCCAACGCAATCAGCCCCAGCATTTT
>TRBV5-1|.|.|TRBJ1-4
CASRAGEKLFF
TGCGCCAGCAGGGCGGGTGAAAAACTGTTTTTT
>TRBV6-1|TRBD2|.|TRBJ2-7
CASSERGDSYEQYF
TGTGCCAGCAGTGAACGGGGGGATTCCTACGAGCAGTACTTC
>TRBV2|.|.|TRBJ1-2
CASSASTGLYGYTF
TGTGCCAGCAGTGCCTCTACAGGGCTCTATGGCTACACCTTC
>TRBV19|.|.|TRBJ2-7
CASSEGTGSPYEQYF
TGTGCCAGTAGCGAAGGGACTGGCTCGCCCTACGAGCAGTACTTC
>TRBV7-2|TRBD2|.|TRBJ2-1
CASSLVGGGAWEQFF
TGTGCCAGCAGCTTAGTAGGCGGGGGGGCCTGGGAGCAGTTCTTC
>TRBV28|.|.|TRBJ2-3
CASKSPYGTDTQYF
TGTGCCAGCAAGTCCCCCTACGGCACAGATACGCAGTATTTT
>TRBV2|TRBD2|few|TRBJ2-5
CASSPGGAVETQYF
TGTGCCAGCAGTCCGGGGGGGGCTGTGGAGACCCAGTACTTC
>TRBV6-1|.|.|TRBJ1-4
CASSEGSAGLRGEKLFF
TGTGCCAGCAGTGAAGGCTCCGCCGGGCTTCGGGGTGAAAAACTGTTTTTT